These 12 T cell receptor beta chains were all obtained from the same sample, sequenced in a study of PD-L1 blockade in urothelial cancer (dated by TCRdb to between 2016 and 2019). Libraries were built with the immunoSEQ multiplex PCR assay. As stored in TCRdb, this immuneACCESS dataset retains in-frame rearrangements with V and J assigned. A fraction of the clones does not appear; measured against another copy, unresolved V genes explain less than half of the discrepancy, and the remainder lacks a known reason. The sample has about 120,000 clones on record, about 91% of them singletons. 3% to 4.5% of the sample belongs to the ten largest clones. Interpreted using the paper, the time point label stands for: peripheral blood 6 weeks after treatment start. Sequencing was performed on PBMCs, taken around atezolizumab (anti-PD-L1) treatment. These receptors originate from a man aged 60 to 75 with urothelial cancer.

The chain uses TRBV7-2 and TRBJ2-3; 9 bases are shared with TRBD1. V lost 4 bases to trimming and J lost 7 bases; unmatched junction nucleotides: 6. Germline V gene lookup returns CDR1 SGHTA and CDR2 FQGNSA. The CDR3 is 14 residues long. CDR3: CASSWDRVGNTQYF. CDR3 DNA: TGTGCCAGCAGCTGGGACAGGGTCGGAAATACGCAGTATTTT.

The V and J genes are TRBV18 and TRBJ2-7; TRBD2 is a possible D gene (5 bases). Germline assignment: CDR1 KGHSH and CDR2 LQKENI. CDR3 length: 15 amino acids. Trimming took off 4 bases at V and 6 bases at J, with 19 bases between the two ends. CDR3: CASSRETLPRGEQYF. The CDR3, as DNA: TGTGCCAGCTCACGGGAGACACTACCCCGCGGCGAGCAGTACTTC.

J is TRBJ1-5 and V is TRBV18, with D possibly TRBD1 on 5 matching bases. The CDR3 covers 14 residues. CDR1 and CDR2 from the germline V gene are KGHSH and LQKENI. Trimming shortened V by 3 bases and J by 4 bases, and 10 bases separated the two germline ends. The CDR3 sequence: CASSPDTGNQPQHF. The DNA of the CDR3 is TGTGCCAGCTCACCGGACACTGGAAATCAGCCCCAGCATTTT.

The chain carries TRBV11-2 and TRBJ1-5, with 7 bases lining up with TRBD1. The CDR3 sequence is 15 residues long. V lost 5 bases to trimming and J lost 6 bases; unmatched junction nucleotides: 10. Looked up from germline, CDR1 is SGHAT and CDR2 is FQNNGV. CDR3 sequence (DNA): TGTGCCAGCAGCACCCACAGGGGACGAAGTCAGCCCCAGCATTTT. This gives the protein CASSTHRGRSQPQHF.

This rearrangement joins TRBV7-2 to TRBJ2-1, with 11 bases matching TRBD2. Germline V gives CDR1 SGHTA, CDR2 FQGNSA. This CDR3 is 14 amino acids long. V shed 8 bases and J 7 bases; nucleotides not matched to a gene: 7. The CDR3 DNA sequence: TGTGCCAGCCTATTAGCGGGAGGGCGGAATGAGCAGTTCTTC. Translation gives CASLLAGGRNEQFF.

This clone was observed a handful of times. J is TRBJ2-1 and V is TRBV11-2; no definite D call. The V end lost 4 bases, the J end lost 3 bases, and 4 bases lay between the germline ends. This CDR3 spans 12 amino acids. The germline CDR1 and CDR2 sequences are SGHAT and FQNNGV. The CDR3 reads CASSYSYNEQFF. The CDR3 nucleotides read TGTGCCAGCAGCTACAGCTACAATGAGCAGTTCTTC.

The chain is built from TRBV7-9 and TRBJ2-5, with 12 bases matching TRBD2. The CDR3 has 18 residues. The V segment lost 5 bases and the J segment 2 bases; nucleotides outside the gene matches: 12. Germline V gene lookup returns CDR1 SEHNR and CDR2 FQNEAQ (reference sequence). CDR3 region: CASSLPLRLAGAQETQYF. Written as DNA, the CDR3 is TGTGCCAGCAGCCTGCCCCTCCGACTAGCGGGGGCACAAGAGACCCAGTACTTC.

This clone was picked up a small number of times. This chain connects TRBV9 to TRBJ1-1, with 10 nucleotides matching TRBD1. The germline gives CDR1 SGDLS, CDR2 YYNGEE. V gave up 4 bases and J gave up 1 base; unmatched junction bases: 1. The CDR3 is 14 residues long. The CDR3 reads CASSRDRGNTEAFF. The CDR3 coding sequence is TGTGCCAGCAGCAGGGACAGGGGGAACACTGAAGCTTTCTTT.

J is TRBJ1-6 and V is TRBV30; possible D gene TRBD1, 5 bases. CDR1 GTSNPN and CDR2 SVGIG come from the germline V gene (reference sequence). The CDR3 covers 14 residues. Trimming took off 0 bases at V and 6 bases at J, with 9 bases between the two ends. CDR3 nucleotide sequence: TGTGCCTGGAGTGTAGCCGGGGGTAATTCACCCCTCCACTTT. It codes for CAWSVAGGNSPLHF.

The J gene is TRBJ1-4, the V gene TRBV27, with 8 bases fitting TRBD1. V dropped 4 bases and J dropped 7; count of bases not matched to a gene: 8. Germline V gene sequence: CDR1 MNHEY, CDR2 SMNVEV (reference sequence). The CDR3 has 15 amino acids. The CDR3 DNA sequence: TGTGCCAGCAGTTCAGGGTGGACAGGGACTGAAAAACTGTTTTTT. Its protein is CASSSGWTGTEKLFF.

The chain carries TRBV30 and TRBJ1-2; a weak D match, TRBD1 (5 bases). The CDR3 totals 16 residues. CDR1 is GTSNPN and CDR2 is SVGIG in the germline V gene (reference sequence). V lost 0 bases and J lost 3, with 17 bases in between. The CDR3 protein is CAWSVLGVGRYYGYTF. CDR3 DNA sequence: TGTGCCTGGAGTGTTTTAGGGGTGGGGAGGTACTATGGCTACACCTTC.

The chain links TRBV4-2 to TRBJ2-7; D unresolved. The CDR3 consists of 16 residues. Germline V gene lookup returns CDR1 LGHNA and CDR2 YNFKEQ. V was trimmed by 1 base and J by 2 bases, leaving 15 bases between them. As DNA, the CDR3 is TGTGCCAGCAGCCAAGGGAACACTGGTGGAGCCTACGAGCAGTACTTC. Translation gives CASSQGNTGGAYEQYF.